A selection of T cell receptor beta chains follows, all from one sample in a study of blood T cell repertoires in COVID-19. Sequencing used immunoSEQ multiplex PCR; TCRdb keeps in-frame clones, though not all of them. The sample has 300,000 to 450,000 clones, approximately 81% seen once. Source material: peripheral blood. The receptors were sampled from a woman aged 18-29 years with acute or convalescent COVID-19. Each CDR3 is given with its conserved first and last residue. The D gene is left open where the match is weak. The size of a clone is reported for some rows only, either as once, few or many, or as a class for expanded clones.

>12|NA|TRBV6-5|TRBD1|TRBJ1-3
TGTGCCAGCAGACCGGACAGGGGGGCCTCATATTTT
CASRPDRGASYF
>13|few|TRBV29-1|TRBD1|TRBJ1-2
TGCAGCGCCGGGGGGACAGGGCACTATGGCTACACCTTC
CSAGGTGHYGYTF
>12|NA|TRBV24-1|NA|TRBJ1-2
TGTGCCACCAGTGACGGAGGCTATGGCTACACCTTC
CATSDGGYGYTF
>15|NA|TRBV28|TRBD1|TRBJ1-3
TGTGCCAGCAGGGGCCCGGGACAGGGGGGAAACACCATATATTTT
CASRGPGQGGNTIYF
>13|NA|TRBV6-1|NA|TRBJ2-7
TGTGCCAGCAGTGACGTGAGGGTTGACGAGCAGTACTTC
CASSDVRVDEQYF
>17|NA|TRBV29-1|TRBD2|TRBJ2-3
TGCAGCGTGGGACTAGCGGGGGCCGGGTTCTATCCAGATACGCAGTATTTT
CSVGLAGAGFYPDTQYF
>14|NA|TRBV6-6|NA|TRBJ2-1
TGTGCCAGCAGTGCGTTGGGGCCCTACAATGAGCAGTTCTTC
CASSALGPYNEQFF
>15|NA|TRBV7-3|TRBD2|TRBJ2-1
TGTGCCAGCAGCTTGTCCCTAGCGGCCTACAATGAGCAGTTCTTC
CASSLSLAAYNEQFF
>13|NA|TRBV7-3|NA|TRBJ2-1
TGTGCCAGCAGCGACGACAGAACCAATGAGCAGTTCTTC
CASSDDRTNEQFF
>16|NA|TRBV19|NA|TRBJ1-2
TGTGCCAGTAGTATAGCATCGGCGGGGTTGGCCTATGGCTACACCTTC
CASSIASAGLAYGYTF
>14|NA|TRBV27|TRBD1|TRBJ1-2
TGTGCCAGCAGCAGGACAGGGGAGGGCTATGGCTACACCTTC
CASSRTGEGYGYTF
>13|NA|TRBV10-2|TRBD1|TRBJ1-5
TGCGCCAGCAGCCTAACAGGGGATCAGCCCCAGCATTTT
CASSLTGDQPQHF
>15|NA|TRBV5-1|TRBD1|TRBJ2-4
TGCGCCAGCCGGATGCAGGGGGCCCCTAAAAACATTCAGTACTTC
CASRMQGAPKNIQYF
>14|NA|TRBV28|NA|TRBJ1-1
TGTGCCAGCAGTGGCCCAGGGCAGAACACTGAAGCTTTCTTT
CASSGPGQNTEAFF
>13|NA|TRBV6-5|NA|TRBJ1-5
TGTGCCAGCGGGAGGGCCGGCGGTCAGCCCCAGCATTTT
CASGRAGGQPQHF
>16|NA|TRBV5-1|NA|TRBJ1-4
TGCGCCAGCAGCCTTACCCCGGGGGGGTCGGATGAAAAACTGTTTTTT
CASSLTPGGSDEKLFF
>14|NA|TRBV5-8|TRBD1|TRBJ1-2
TGTGCCAGCAGCTGGACAGGGGGGGCCTATGGCTACACCTTC
CASSWTGGAYGYTF
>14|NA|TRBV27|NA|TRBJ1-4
TGTGCCAGCAGTTTCGGTAGGGGTAATGAAAAACTGTTTTTT
CASSFGRGNEKLFF
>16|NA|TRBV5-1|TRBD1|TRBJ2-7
TGCGCCAGCAGCCGGGGAGGGACAGGGATAGAGTACGAGCAGTACTTC
CASSRGGTGIEYEQYF
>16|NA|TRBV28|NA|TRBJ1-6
TGTGCCAGCAGTCCAACACAGGGATTTAATAATTCACCCCTCCACTTT
CASSPTQGFNNSPLHF
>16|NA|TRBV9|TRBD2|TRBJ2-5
TGTGCCAGCAGCGTAAGCGGGGGGGCATCCGGCGAGACCCAGTACTTC
CASSVSGGASGETQYF
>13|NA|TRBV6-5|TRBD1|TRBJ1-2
TGTGCCAGCATTGGGACAGTTAACTATGGCTACACCTTC
CASIGTVNYGYTF
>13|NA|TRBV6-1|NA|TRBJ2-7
TGTGCCAGCAGTGAAGTTCGGGGCTACGAGCAGTACTTC
CASSEVRGYEQYF
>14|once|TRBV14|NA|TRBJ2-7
TGTGCCAGCAGCCAAGTTGGGGGCGCGTACGAGCAGTACTTC
CASSQVGGAYEQYF
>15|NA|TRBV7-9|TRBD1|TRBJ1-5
TGTGCCAGCAGCCCCGGGGGACAGGGGGTGCAGCCCCAGCATTTT
CASSPGGQGVQPQHF
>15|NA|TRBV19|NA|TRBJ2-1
TGTGCCAGTAGTATGTCACGGGGAGACTACAATGAGCAGTTCTTC
CASSMSRGDYNEQFF
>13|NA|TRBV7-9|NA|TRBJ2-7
TGTGCCAGCAGCTCTGAGTCAGGGGCCGAGCAGTACTTC
CASSSESGAEQYF
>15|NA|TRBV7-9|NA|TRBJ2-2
TGTGCCAGCAGCTTCGCTAGCCCGAACACCGGGGAGCTGTTTTTT
CASSFASPNTGELFF
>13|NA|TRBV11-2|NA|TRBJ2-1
TGTGCCAGCAGCTTAGATTTGGGCGATGAGCAGTTCTTC
CASSLDLGDEQFF
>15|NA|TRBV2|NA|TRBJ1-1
TGTGCCAGCAGTTCCCGGGAGGGTGCGGACACTGAAGCTTTCTTT
CASSSREGADTEAFF
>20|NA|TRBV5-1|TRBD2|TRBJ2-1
TGCGCCAGCAACCCTACTCCCGGGACAGCTAGCGGGGGGGCCTACAATGAGCAGTTCTTC
CASNPTPGTASGGAYNEQFF
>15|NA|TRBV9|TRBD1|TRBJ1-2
TGTGCCAGCAGCGGGGAACAGGGGACTTACTATGGCTACACCTTC
CASSGEQGTYYGYTF
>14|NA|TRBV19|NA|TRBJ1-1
TGTGCCAGTAACCCCGGCAGGGGGAACACTGAAGCTTTCTTT
CASNPGRGNTEAFF
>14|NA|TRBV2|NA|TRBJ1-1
TGTGCCAGCAGTGAAAGGCGGTGGAACACTGAAGCTTTCTTT
CASSERRWNTEAFF
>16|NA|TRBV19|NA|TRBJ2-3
TGTGCCAGTAGTACCACGGCGACAGCAGCCACAGATACGCAGTATTTT
CASSTTATAATDTQYF
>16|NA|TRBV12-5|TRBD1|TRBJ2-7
TGTGCTAGTGGTTTGCCCGTCGGGACAGGGCGCTACGAGCAGTACTTC
CASGLPVGTGRYEQYF
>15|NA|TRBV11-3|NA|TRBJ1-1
TGTGCCAGCAGTTTAGGAACAGGGAAGAACACTGAAGCTTTCTTT
CASSLGTGKNTEAFF